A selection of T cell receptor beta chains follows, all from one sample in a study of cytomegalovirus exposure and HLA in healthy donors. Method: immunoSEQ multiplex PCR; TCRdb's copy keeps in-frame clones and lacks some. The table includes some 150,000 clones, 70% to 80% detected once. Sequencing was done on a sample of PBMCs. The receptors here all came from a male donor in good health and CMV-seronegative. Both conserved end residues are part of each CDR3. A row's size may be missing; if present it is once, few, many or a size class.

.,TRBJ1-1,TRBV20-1,CSANGRGEAFF
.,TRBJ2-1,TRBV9,CASSVVGSGRVDEQFF
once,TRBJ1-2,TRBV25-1,CASSEGGTHGYTF
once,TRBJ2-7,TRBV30,CAWKQGTYEQYF
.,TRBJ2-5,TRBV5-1,CASSYRSIGPGLAGAETQYF
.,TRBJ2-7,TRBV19,CASSEDRELSYEQYF
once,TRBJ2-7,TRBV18,CASSSGTSDYEQYF
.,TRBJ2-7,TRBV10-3,CAISERDEQYF
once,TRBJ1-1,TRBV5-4,CASSISGRGLNTEAFF
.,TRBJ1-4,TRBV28,CASSLQGAYEKLFF
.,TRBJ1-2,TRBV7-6,CASSLSGTKSGGYTF
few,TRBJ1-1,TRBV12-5,CASGEGGWSTEAFF
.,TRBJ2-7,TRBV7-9,CASSLASGGGYEQYF
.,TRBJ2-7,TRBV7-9,CASTLDLNSYEQYF
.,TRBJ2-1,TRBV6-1,CASSWDSPYNEQFF
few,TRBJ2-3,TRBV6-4,CASSDSSGGADTQYF
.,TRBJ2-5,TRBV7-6,CASSLEGGSGGFQETQYF
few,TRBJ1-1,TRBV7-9,CASSPSGRNTEAFF
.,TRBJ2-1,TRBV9,CASSPGLAGAFYNEQFF
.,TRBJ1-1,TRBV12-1,CASSFKSDRGKEKNTEAFF
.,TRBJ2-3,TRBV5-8,CASSGGTGATDTQYF
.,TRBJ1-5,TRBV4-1,CASSQVRGGNQPQHF
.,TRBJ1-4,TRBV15,CATSRDRQLNEKLFF
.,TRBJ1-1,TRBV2,CASSEVDRAPYGEAFF
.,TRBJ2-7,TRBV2,CASTGGNEQYF
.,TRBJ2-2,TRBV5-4,CASSRGQGLSGELFF
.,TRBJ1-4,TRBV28,CASTGTVNEKLFF
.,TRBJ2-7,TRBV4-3,CASSQEAVVSSYEQYF
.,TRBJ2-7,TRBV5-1,CASSLSYSGYEQYF
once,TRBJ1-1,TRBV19,CASSTPRGVGTEAFF
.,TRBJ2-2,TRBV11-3,CASSSRQGSSGELFF
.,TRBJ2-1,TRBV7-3,CASSPSAGVFDEQFF
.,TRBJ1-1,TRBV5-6,CASSRDSPEAFF
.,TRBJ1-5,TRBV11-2,CASSLDGPTPQHF
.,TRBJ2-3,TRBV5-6,CASSLVRVAGGDTQYF
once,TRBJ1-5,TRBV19,CASSILSGNHYSNQPQHF
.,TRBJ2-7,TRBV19,CASRGGGPPYEQYF
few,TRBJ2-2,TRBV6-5,CASSSLSDPTGELFF
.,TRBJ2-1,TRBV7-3,CASSPSGIGGNEQFF
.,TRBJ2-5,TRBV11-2,CASSLGPAGLLLGTQYF
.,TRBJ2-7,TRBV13,CASSLDRDYEQYF
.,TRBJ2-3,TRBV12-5,CASGGGSTDTQYF
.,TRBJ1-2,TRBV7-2,CAIITRDTNYGYTF
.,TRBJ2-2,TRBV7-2,CASSLFGQGHTGELFF
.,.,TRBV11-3,CASSLRASGYEQYF
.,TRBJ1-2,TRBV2,CASSGGGDYGYTF
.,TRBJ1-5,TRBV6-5,CASSTGQTNQPQHF
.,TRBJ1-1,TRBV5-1,CASSSGTFLGNTEAFF
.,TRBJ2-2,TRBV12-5,CASGLSPGERGTGELFF
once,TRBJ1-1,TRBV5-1,CASSWTTGNTEAFF